This T cell receptor (beta chain) was obtained from a study of human T cells and chemical hapten exposure. The overall study: A roughly 2 cm by roughly 2 cm inner upper arm patch received 2% DPC for sensitization.

MiXCR, run by TCRdb on the RACE reads, gives a single entry per CDR3 protein. The sample has about 100,000 distinct CDR3 sequences; about 10% are singletons. Germline trimming cut 5 bases from V and 7 bases from J; bases unmatched to any gene: 10. CDR1 and CDR2 (germline): DFQATT, SNEGSKA (reference sequence). The CDR3 runs to 14 residues. Time point noted: patch test 2, 6 weeks after DPC sensitization. Regarding treatment: therapeutic diphenylcyclopropenone sensitization with weekly scalp DPC. Each donor was an alopecia patient between 18 and 70 years of age who qualified for DPC. The chain combines TRBV20-1 with TRBJ2-2, with 7 bases matching TRBD2. This specimen consisted of whole blood, obtained in connection with sensitization to the hapten diphenylcyclopropenone (DPC). This clonotype was sampled from a woman in her forties with alopecia areata. Some clones in this sample may be carry-over from other donors' samples. The CDR3 loop is CSAGLRESHGELFF. CDR3 bases: TGCAGTGCTGGGTTGCGGGAGAGTCACGGGGAGCTGTTTTTT.